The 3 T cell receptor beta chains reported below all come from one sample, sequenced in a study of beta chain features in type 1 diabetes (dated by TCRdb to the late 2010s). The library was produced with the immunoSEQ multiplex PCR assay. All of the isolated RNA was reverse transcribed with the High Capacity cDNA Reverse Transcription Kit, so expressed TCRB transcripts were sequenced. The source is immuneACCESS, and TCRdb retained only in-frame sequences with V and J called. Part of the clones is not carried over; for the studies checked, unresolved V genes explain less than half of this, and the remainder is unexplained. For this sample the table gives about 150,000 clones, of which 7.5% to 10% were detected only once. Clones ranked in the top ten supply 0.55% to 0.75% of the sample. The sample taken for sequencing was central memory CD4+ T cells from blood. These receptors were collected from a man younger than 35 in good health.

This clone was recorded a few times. CDR3 nucleotide sequence: TGTGCCAGCTCCACAGGGGACTTGGACGAGCAGTACTTC. As protein: CASSTGDLDEQYF. The V and J genes are TRBV18 and TRBJ2-7; tentatively, D is TRBD1 (7 bases). This CDR3 contains 13 residues. Germline V lookup: CDR1 KGHSH, CDR2 LQKENI. V lost 6 bases to trimming and J lost 5 bases, with 14 bases between them. The whole variable domain, filled in from reference TRBV18 and TRBJ2-7, reads NAGVMQNPRHLVRRRGQEARLRCSPMKGHSHVYWYRQLPEEGLKFMVYLQKENIIDESGMPKERFSAEFPKEGPSILRIQQVVRGDSAAYFCASSTGDLDEQYFGPGTRLTVT.

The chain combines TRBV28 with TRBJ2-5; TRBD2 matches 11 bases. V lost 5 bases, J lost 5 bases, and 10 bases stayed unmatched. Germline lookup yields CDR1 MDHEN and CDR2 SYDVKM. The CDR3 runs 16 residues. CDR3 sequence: CASSPILAGGGETQYF. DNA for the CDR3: TGTGCCAGCAGTCCCATTCTAGCGGGAGGAGGGGAGACCCAGTACTTC.

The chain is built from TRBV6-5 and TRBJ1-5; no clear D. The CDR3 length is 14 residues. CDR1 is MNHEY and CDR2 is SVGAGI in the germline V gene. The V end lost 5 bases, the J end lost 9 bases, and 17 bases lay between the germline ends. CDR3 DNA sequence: TGTGCCAGCAGTGATGACATGAACATCAGGCCCCAGCATTTT. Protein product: CASSDDMNIRPQHF.